Below are 10 T cell receptor beta chains sequenced from a single sample in a study of T-cell reconstitution after alpha-beta-depleted transplantation in children. Unique molecular identifiers were incorporated when the TCRbeta library was constructed. TCRdb reanalysed the PCR reads using MiXCR and keeps one entry per CDR3 protein. The sample includes 600,000 to 700,000 distinct CDR3 sequences, roughly 17% of them seen just once. The material was PBMCs from the stem cell graft donor, obtained from the stem cell graft. These receptors were obtained from a human donor who donated a stem cell graft to a child with acute myeloid leukemia.

The gene calls are TRBV7-3 and TRBJ2-2; a possible D gene is TRBD1 (6 bases). Deletions cut 5 bases from V and 4 bases from J, with 11 bases between. The CDR3 spans 14 residues. Germline V gives CDR1 SGHTA, CDR2 FQGTGA. CDR3 loop: CASSPTGPTGELFF. The DNA for the CDR3 is TGTGCCAGCAGCCCCACAGGGCCCACCGGGGAGCTGTTTTTT.

The V and J genes are TRBV7-6 and TRBJ1-6; D possibly corresponds to TRBD1 (5 bases). This CDR3 has 15 residues. V shed 1 base and J shed 7 bases, with 11 bases lying between them. Germline lookup yields CDR1 SGHVS and CDR2 FNYEAQ. CDR3 nucleotide sequence: TGTGCCAGCAGCTTAGGACAGCGAAACAATTCACCCCTCCACTTT. Amino acids: CASSLGQRNNSPLHF.

This clonotype was counted many times. The chain has TRBV20-1 and TRBJ2-1, with D tentatively TRBD2 (7 bases). V was clipped by 0 bases and J by 1 base, with 16 bases between them. CDR3 length: 17 amino acids. Looked up from germline, CDR1 is DFQATT and CDR2 is SNEGSKA (reference sequence). The CDR3 nucleotides read TGCAGTGCTAGAGATTATTACGGGGGGCAGTCCTACAATGAGCAGTTCTTC. Translating gives CSARDYYGGQSYNEQFF.

This clonotype was picked up many times. The chain recombines TRBV10-3 with TRBJ2-7, with TRBD1 identical over 8 bases. This CDR3 is 15 amino acids long. J was trimmed by 5 bases and V by 3 bases; bases with no gene match: 9. Germline loops: CDR1 ENHRY, CDR2 SYGVKD. The chain's CDR3 is CAISESGQGAHEQYF. CDR3 nucleotides: TGTGCCATCAGTGAATCGGGCCAGGGGGCCCACGAGCAGTACTTC.

There are many counts of this clonotype. V and J are TRBV5-1 and TRBJ2-3; 9 bases line up with TRBD2. The CDR3 consists of 15 residues. Trimming took 4 bases from V and 4 from J; bases not matched to a gene: 7. CDR1 and CDR2 from the germline V gene are SGHRS and YFSETQ. This CDR3 is CASSAERGDADTQYF. The DNA for the CDR3 is TGCGCCAGCAGCGCAGAGCGGGGGGATGCAGATACGCAGTATTTT. Filled out from reference TRBV5-1 and TRBJ2-3, the complete variable domain reads KAGVTQTPRYLIKTRGQQVTLSCSPISGHRSVSWYQQTPGQGLQFLFEYFSETQRNKGNFPGRFSGRQFSNSRSEMNVSTLELGDSALYLCASSAERGDADTQYFGPGTRLTVL.

This clonotype was counted ten times or more. The chain couples TRBV20-1 to TRBJ1-4; maybe TRBD1 (5 bases). CDR1 is DFQATT and CDR2 is SNEGSKA in the germline V gene (reference sequence). The CDR3 has 12 residues. Trimming left V 6 bases short and J 8 bases short, with 13 bases between. The DNA for the CDR3 is TGCAGTGCAGAGGCAGGGCGGGAAAAACTGTTTTTT. As protein: CSAEAGREKLFF.

Only a few counts were recorded for this clonotype. The CDR3 nucleotides read TGTGCCAGCAGCTTAGCGAGCAGGGGATACGAGCAGTACGTC. It is translated as CASSLASRGYEQYV. The chain has TRBV11-2 and TRBJ2-7; D is possibly TRBD1 (6 bases). CDR3 length: 14 amino acids. V lost 1 base, J lost 4 bases, and 11 bases lay in between. Germline CDR1 SGHAT, CDR2 FQNNGV.

The V and J genes are TRBV7-3 and TRBJ2-1; D gene uncertain. The ends were cut back, 4 bases at V and 8 bases at J, with 6 bases in the middle. This CDR3 is built from 11 residues. Germline V gives CDR1 SGHTA, CDR2 FQGTGA. DNA for the CDR3: TGTGCCAGCAGCTGTGGGGATGAGCAGTTCTTC. Its protein product is CASSCGDEQFF.

V usage is TRBV20-1 and J usage is TRBJ2-2; 11 bases map to TRBD1. The CDR3 contains 15 residues. Trimming took 3 bases from V and 4 from J; bases not matched to a gene: 4. Germline V gene lookup returns CDR1 DFQATT and CDR2 SNEGSKA (reference sequence). The CDR3: CSASTGTGGTGELFF. CDR3 nucleotide sequence: TGCAGTGCTAGCACCGGGACAGGGGGCACCGGGGAGCTGTTTTTT.

The J gene is TRBJ1-4, the V gene TRBV11-2, with no clear D. The CDR3 length is 15 residues. Between the trimmed V and J ends, which lost 3 bases and 2 bases, there was a span of 10 bases. Germline CDR1 and CDR2: SGHAT and FQNNGV. The CDR3: CASSFGGGTNEKLFF. The CDR3 DNA reads as TGTGCCAGCAGCTTTGGAGGTGGGACTAATGAAAAACTGTTTTTT.